These 2 T cell receptor beta chains were sequenced from one sample in a study of CD8+ T cells in alopecia areata. Treatment meaning: oral pan-JAK inhibitor, 5-10 mg twice daily. RNA extraction and reverse transcription yielded cDNA as sequencing template. Here immunoSEQ multiplex PCR was the method, and the copy in TCRdb shows in-frame clones only, minus some. The sample yields around 190,000 clones, 64% seen once. Specimen: CD4+ T cells sorted from blood, collected at week 4, from a patient treated with tofacitinib. These TCRs come from a human donor with alopecia areata.

Note on this clone: This same CDR3 is encoded by further DNA sequences in the sample. The chain couples TRBV7-9 to TRBJ2-5; D gene uncertain. V lost 4 bases and J 4 bases, leaving 4 bases between the germline ends. This CDR3 has 11 amino acids. Germline CDR1 reads SEHNR; CDR2 reads FQNEAQ (reference sequence). In DNA form, the CDR3 reads TGTGCCAGCAGCTCAGGAGAGACCCAGTACTTC. Its protein is CASSSGETQYF.

On this clone: Other DNA sequences in this specimen translate into the identical CDR3. The V call is TRBV29-1, the J call TRBJ1-1; possible D gene TRBD1, 6 bases. V gave up 7 bases and J gave up 1 base, with 13 bases separating them. Germline assignment: CDR1 SQVTM and CDR2 ANQGSEA. CDR3 length: 13 amino acids. CDR3 sequence: CSAAQGANTEAFF. CDR3 in DNA: TGCAGCGCAGCACAGGGAGCGAACACTGAAGCTTTCTTT.